These T cell receptor beta chains were read from a single sample in a study of blood T cell repertoires in COVID-19. Assay: immunoSEQ multiplex PCR; the TCRdb copy retains only in-frame clones and omits some. This table holds tens of thousands of clones, about 86% found once. Sequenced sample: peripheral blood. The receptors shown here come from a human donor in a cohort sampled during active COVID-19. The CDR3 runs from the conserved cysteine through the conserved F or W. D genes are given only for firm matches. Clone size, where shown, is once, few, many, or a class for clones that have expanded.

TRBJ2-2 14 NA TRBD1 TRBV6-5 TGTGCCAGCAGAGGGGACAGCTATACCGGGGAGCTGTTTTTT CASRGDSYTGELFF
TRBJ2-2 15 NA NA TRBV6-6 TGTGCCAGCAGGTCCCGCGGGGGCGGTACCGGGGAGCTGTTTTTT CASRSRGGGTGELFF
TRBJ2-6 15 NA NA TRBV18 TGTGCCAGCTCCCCTGACAGCTCTGGGGCCAACGTCCTGACTTTC CASSPDSSGANVLTF
TRBJ2-7 14 NA NA TRBV6-5 TGTGCCAGCAGTTACCTCGACTCCTCCTACGAGCAGTACTTC CASSYLDSSYEQYF
TRBJ1-2 9 NA NA TRBV20-1 TGCAGACCCTACGAGACACTCCATTTC CRPYETLHF
TRBJ2-1 14 once NA TRBV7-9 TGTGCCAGCAGCCTCGGGGTCAGGAAAAATGAGCAGTTCTTC CASSLGVRKNEQFF
TRBJ1-1 15 NA NA TRBV5-1 TGCGCCAGCAGCCCGCGGGCAGACCTGAACACTGAAGCTTTCTTT CASSPRADLNTEAFF
TRBJ1-1 14 NA NA TRBV6-5 TGTGCCAGCTCCCTCAGAGGGAGACACACTGAAGCTTTCTTT CASSLRGRHTEAFF
TRBJ2-1 13 NA NA TRBV4-3 TGCGCCAGCAGCCAAGGCGCGGGGAATGAGCAGTTCTTC CASSQGAGNEQFF
TRBJ2-7 16 NA TRBD2 TRBV9 TGTGCCAGCAGCCGACGCGCTAGCGGGAGCACAAACGAGCAGTACTTC CASSRRASGSTNEQYF
TRBJ1-2 14 NA TRBD1 TRBV6-5 TGTGCTAGCAAACCGGACAGGGGGGCCGGTGGCTACACCTTC CASKPDRGAGGYTF
TRBJ1-2 14 NA NA TRBV5-5 TGTGCCAGCAGCTCAGGGCTTTCCAACTATGGCTACACCTTC CASSSGLSNYGYTF
TRBJ2-3 16 NA TRBD2 TRBV5-1 TGCGCCAGCAGCTTGAGCGCGGGAGGCGACACAGATACGCAGTATTTT CASSLSAGGDTDTQYF
TRBJ1-3 17 few TRBD1 TRBV18 TGTGCCAGCTCACCGCCGCCGGGACAGGGTTTAGGAAACACCATATATTTT CASSPPPGQGLGNTIYF
TRBJ2-2 18 once TRBD2 TRBV6-2/TRBV6-3 TGTGCCAGCAGTTCTAGACTAGCGGGAGGGCCGAACACCGGGGAGCTGTTTTTT CASSSRLAGGPNTGELFF
TRBJ1-2 13 NA NA TRBV14 TGTGCCAGCAGGCGGGGGGCAGACTATGGCTACACCTTC CASRRGADYGYTF
TRBJ1-2 12 NA TRBD1 TRBV6-5 TGTGCCAGCAGGTACAGGGGGCAAGGCTACACCTTC CASRYRGQGYTF
TRBJ1-1 15 NA NA TRBV4-2 TGTGCCAGCAGCCAAGATTGGCAGGGCCCTACGAGAGCTTTCTTT CASSQDWQGPTRAFF
TRBJ2-7 13 NA TRBD1 TRBV2 TGTGCCAGCGGGGGACAGGGGCTGTACGAGCAGTACTTC CASGGQGLYEQYF
TRBJ2-1 14 NA NA TRBV5-4 TGTGCCAGCAGCTTGAAGTTTGGGGCCCCCAAGCAGTTCTTC CASSLKFGAPKQFF
TRBJ1-5 15 NA TRBD1 TRBV19 TGTGCCAGCCGCAAGGAGGACAGGGTTGGTCAGCCCCAGCATTTT CASRKEDRVGQPQHF
TRBJ2-2 15 NA NA TRBV19 TGTGCCAGTAGCCGCGGGGGGACAGCGGCCGGGGAGCTGTTTTTT CASSRGGTAAGELFF
TRBJ2-1 17 once TRBD1 TRBV7-9 TGTGCCAGCAGCTTTTCGGGGACAGGGTTCTCCTACAATGAGCAGTTCTTC CASSFSGTGFSYNEQFF
TRBJ2-1 11 NA NA TRBV12-3/TRBV12-4 TGTGCCAGCAGTCCTCGTGATGAGCAGTTCTTC CASSPRDEQFF
TRBJ2-7 14 NA TRBD1 TRBV27 TGTGCCAGCAGCCTTGACAGGGGGCGCCGGGAGCAGTACTTC CASSLDRGRREQYF
TRBJ1-1 14 NA NA TRBV11-2 TGTGCCAGCAGCGTGGACACCCCGAACACTGAAGCTTTCTTT CASSVDTPNTEAFF
TRBJ1-1 12 NA NA TRBV19 TGTGCCAGTACCCGGGATAGGCTTGAAGCTTTCTTT CASTRDRLEAFF
TRBJ2-1 15 NA TRBD1 TRBV24-1 TGTGCCACCAGTGATTCGCCAGGGGGCTACAATGAGCAGTTCTTC CATSDSPGGYNEQFF
TRBJ2-3 18 NA TRBD2 TRBV5-1 TGCGCCAGCAGCACGTATCGGGGGACTAGCGGTCACGGAGGTACGCAGTATTTT CASSTYRGTSGHGGTQYF
TRBJ2-1 20 NA TRBD2 TRBV3-1/TRBV3-2 TGTGCCAGCAGCCAAGATCCCCCAACTAGCGGGAGGGGTTCCTACAATGAGCAGTTCTTC CASSQDPPTSGRGSYNEQFF
TRBJ2-4 16 NA NA TRBV4-2 TGTGCCAGCAGCCGCGGAGAGAGTTTAGCCAAAAACATTCAGTACTTC CASSRGESLAKNIQYF
TRBJ1-5 13 NA TRBD1 TRBV6-5 TGTGCCAGCAGTAACAACAGGGGTCAGCCCCAGCATTTT CASSNNRGQPQHF
TRBJ2-5 14 once TRBD1 TRBV28 TGTGCCAGCAGTAAACGGACAGGGGCAGAGACCCAGTACTTC CASSKRTGAETQYF
TRBJ2-5 15 NA TRBD1 TRBV12-5 TGTGCTAGTGGTTTGTCGGACAGGGCCCAAGAGACCCAGTACTTC CASGLSDRAQETQYF
TRBJ1-2 13 NA NA TRBV7-9 TGTGCCAGCAGCTTCGAGACAGTCGATGGCTACACCTTC CASSFETVDGYTF
TRBJ1-3 15 NA NA TRBV4-2 TGTGCCAGCAGCCAAGAGCGGACAACTGGAAACACCATATATTTT CASSQERTTGNTIYF